This TCR beta chain was found in a study of CD8+ T cells in alopecia areata. Study outcomes and limitations: Mice gave a clearer picture of TCR sharing than patients did, possibly for HLA-related reasons. Scalp sequencing also captures normal skin's resident alphabeta T cells.

Note on this clone: Its antigen is not identified.

Peripheral blood and lesional scalp punch biopsies came from alopecia areata patients. Germline CDR1 MNHEY, CDR2 SVGAGI. This CDR3 comprises 14 residues. V dropped 6 bases and J dropped 6 bases, with 15 bases sitting between them. Investigators isolated RNA and reverse transcribed it into cDNA to act as the sequencing template. Repertoires were generated with immunoSEQ multiplex PCR, while TCRdb's copy carries only in-frame clones and drops some. The table records just over 150,000 clones, more than 45% of them present only once. The receptor was derived from a human donor with alopecia areata. This sample comprised CD8+ T cells sorted from blood, obtained at week 0. The chain links TRBV6-5 to TRBJ2-1, with D unclear. CDR3 sequence: CASSELPRINEQFF. CDR3 bases: TGTGCCAGCAGCGAGCTACCGAGGATCAATGAGCAGTTCTTC.